This T cell receptor beta chain emerged from a study of blood T cell repertoires in COVID-19. The CDR3 runs to 14 residues. V dropped 3 bases and J dropped 3; count of bases not matched to a gene: 3. The germline V gene has CDR1 KGHSH and CDR2 LQKENI. Profiling relied on immunoSEQ multiplex PCR, and the TCRdb table lists in-frame clones only, not all of them. Of 200,000 to 250,000 clones detected, 80% to 90% appear once; the ten largest clones hold around 0.87%. This chain joins TRBV18 and TRBJ1-1; 8 nucleotides match TRBD1. The sequenced sample consisted of PBMCs or T cells enriched from blood (not recorded which). The clonotype originates from a man aged 50 to 59 who had been exposed to COVID-19. CDR3 amino acids: CASSPTGQDTEAFF. CDR3 DNA sequence: TGTGCCAGCTCACCGACGGGACAGGACACTGAAGCTTTCTTT. The full variable domain, in which reference TRBV18 and TRBJ1-1 provide the parts outside the CDR3, is NAGVMQNPRHLVRRRGQEARLRCSPMKGHSHVYWYRQLPEEGLKFMVYLQKENIIDESGMPKERFSAEFPKEGPSILRIQQVVRGDSAAYFCASSPTGQDTEAFFGQGTRLTVV.